These T cell receptor beta chains were read from a single sample in a study of Graves' ophthalmopathy and Graves' hyperthyroidism. TCRdb passed the multiplex PCR reads through MiXCR, listing each CDR3 protein once. The sample yields over 650,000 distinct CDR3 sequences, about 41% seen once. Sequencing was done on a sample of peripheral blood. Source of these receptors: an adult man with Graves' ophthalmopathy. The CDR3 runs from the conserved cysteine through the conserved F or W. A D gene is named only where the DNA matches it firmly. The size of a clone is reported for some rows only, either as once, few or many, or as a class for expanded clones.

v_gene,d_gene,len,abundance,j_gene,CDR3aa,CDR3nt
TRBV19,-,14,many,TRBJ2-7,CASSIGRLTSEQYF,TGTGCCAGTAGTATTGGACGCCTGACCAGCGAGCAGTACTTC
TRBV15,-,17,many,TRBJ1-6,CATSRDPSGRGDSPLHF,TGTGCCACCAGCAGAGATCCCTCCGGCAGAGGGGATTCACCCCTCCACTTT
TRBV7-9,-,15,-,TRBJ2-5,CASSFRTPGGETQYF,TGTGCCAGCAGCTTTAGGACACCCGGTGGGGAGACCCAGTACTTC
TRBV14,-,12,many,TRBJ2-6,CASSQSANVLTF,TGTGCCAGCAGCCAGAGCGCCAACGTCCTGACTTTC
TRBV25-1,-,15,-,TRBJ1-3,CASSDTGGVGNTIYF,TGTGCCAGCAGTGACACGGGGGGCGTCGGAAACACCATATATTTT
TRBV10-3,-,13,many,TRBJ2-7,CAISGEGPHEQYF,TGTGCCATCAGTGGCGAGGGTCCCCACGAGCAGTACTTC
TRBV5-1,-,15,many,TRBJ2-6,CASSLSTSGANVLTF,TGCGCCAGCAGCTTGTCCACTTCTGGGGCCAACGTCCTGACTTTC
TRBV4-3,TRBD1,15,many,TRBJ2-7,CASSQGQGVAYEQYF,TGCGCCAGCAGCCAAGGACAGGGTGTTGCCTACGAGCAGTACTTC
TRBV18,TRBD1,15,few,TRBJ1-2,CASSPYTTGGEGYTF,TGTGCCAGCTCACCCTACACGACAGGGGGAGAGGGCTACACCTTC
TRBV5-8,-,13,many,TRBJ1-4,CASSFRNDEKLFF,TGTGCCAGCAGCTTTCGCAACGATGAAAAACTGTTTTTT
TRBV6-4,-,16,few,TRBJ2-5,CASSDSAGAGRETQYF,TGTGCCAGCAGTGACTCTGCCGGGGCCGGTCGAGAGACCCAGTACTTC
TRBV29-1,-,14,-,TRBJ2-5,CSVASGTRSGTQYF,TGCAGCGTTGCTTCCGGGACCAGAAGTGGGACCCAGTACTTC
TRBV19,TRBD1,13,many,TRBJ1-5,CASTAGGAGPQHF,TGTGCCAGTACCGCAGGGGGCGCAGGACCCCAGCATTTT
TRBV3-1,-,15,-,TRBJ1-2,CANSQDSLSFLHYTF,TGTGCCAACAGCCAAGATAGCCTGAGCTTTCTACACTACACCTTC
TRBV13,TRBD1,13,few,TRBJ1-1,CASSCTGEGEAFF,TGTGCCAGCAGCTGTACAGGGGAAGGAGAAGCTTTCTTT
TRBV12-3/TRBV12-4,TRBD1,15,-,TRBJ2-7,CASSYNTGGPYEQYF,TGTGCCAGCAGTTATAATACAGGGGGCCCCTACGAGCAGTACTTC
TRBV29-1,-,14,many,TRBJ1-3,CSVSGTTSGNTIYF,TGCAGCGTCTCCGGGACAACCTCTGGAAACACCATATATTTT
TRBV14,-,13,-,TRBJ1-1,CASSQGLQGTAFF,TGTGCCAGCAGCCAGGGACTTCAGGGTACGGCTTTCTTT
TRBV2,TRBD1,14,few,TRBJ2-7,CASRTGPSSYEQYF,TGTGCCAGCAGGACAGGGCCAAGCTCCTACGAGCAGTACTTC
TRBV7-9,-,15,many,TRBJ2-2,CASSLGQANTGELFF,TGTGCCAGCAGCTTAGGACAGGCCAACACCGGGGAGCTGTTTTTT
TRBV5-1,-,13,many,TRBJ2-5,CASSLDGGETQYF,TGCGCCAGCAGCTTGGATGGGGGAGAGACCCAGTACTTC
TRBV6-6,-,15,-,TRBJ1-5,CASSPQGVQSQPQHF,TGTGCCAGCAGCCCCCAGGGTGTCCAAAGTCAGCCCCAGCATTTT
TRBV6-1,-,15,-,TRBJ2-7,CASSSDLDIAYEQYF,TGTGCCAGCAGTTCCGATCTGGACATCGCCTACGAGCAGTACTTC
TRBV3-1,-,15,-,TRBJ1-4,CASSQGRAGREKLFF,TGTGCCAGCAGCCAAGGTAGGGCCGGCCGTGAAAAACTGTTTTTT
TRBV7-9,-,14,-,TRBJ2-7,CASSSQTASYEQYF,TGTGCCAGCAGCTCTCAGACAGCCTCCTACGAGCAGTACTTC
TRBV6-1,TRBD2,15,-,TRBJ2-7,CASSLVLAGQYEQYF,TGTGCCAGCAGCCTCGTACTAGCGGGGCAATACGAGCAGTACTTC
TRBV13,-,12,many,TRBJ2-7,CASSLLAYEQYF,TGTGCCAGCAGCTTATTAGCCTACGAGCAGTACTTC
TRBV7-8,-,19,-,TRBJ2-6,CASSLSNGGFRSGANVLTF,TGTGCCAGCAGCTTATCGAATGGGGGGTTCCGCTCTGGGGCCAACGTCCTGACTTTC
TRBV5-1,-,13,many,TRBJ1-1,CASSFKGDTEAFF,TGCGCCAGCAGCTTCAAGGGGGACACTGAAGCTTTCTTT
TRBV6-5,-,15,-,TRBJ1-5,CASSSPSSSNQPQHF,TGTGCCAGCAGTTCCCCGTCCAGTAGCAATCAGCCCCAGCATTTT
TRBV29-1,-,14,-,TRBJ2-3,CSPSSGASTGTQYF,TGCAGCCCCAGTTCGGGAGCTAGCACAGGTACGCAGTATTTT
TRBV6-5,-,13,-,TRBJ1-1,CASRRDVNTEAFF,TGTGCCAGCAGGCGGGACGTCAACACTGAAGCTTTCTTT
TRBV14,-,15,few,TRBJ2-7,CASSQAAGGAYEQYF,TGTGCCAGCAGCCAAGCTGCAGGGGGGGCCTACGAGCAGTACTTC
TRBV6-2/TRBV6-3,-,14,few,TRBJ2-7,CASRGVGGTYEQYF,TGTGCCAGCAGGGGAGTAGGGGGAACCTACGAGCAGTACTTC
TRBV2,-,15,few,TRBJ2-5,CASSQDGGEGETQYF,TGTGCCAGCAGTCAGGACGGGGGCGAAGGAGAGACCCAGTACTTC
TRBV30,-,12,-,TRBJ2-7,CAWSEKGTEQYF,TGTGCCTGGAGTGAAAAGGGTACCGAGCAGTACTTC
TRBV10-3,TRBD2,16,-,TRBJ2-7,CASSELAGGSSYEQYF,TGTGCCAGCAGTGAGCTAGCGGGAGGGAGCTCCTACGAGCAGTACTTC
TRBV11-2,TRBD1,14,-,TRBJ2-7,CASSLQGASHEQYF,TGTGCCAGCAGCCTACAGGGGGCCTCCCACGAGCAGTACTTC
TRBV11-1,TRBD2,15,-,TRBJ2-2,CASSLGSGRTGELFF,TGTGCCAGCAGCTTAGGGTCCGGGAGGACCGGGGAGCTGTTTTTT
TRBV18,-,13,many,TRBJ2-7,CASSPPTSYEQYF,TGTGCCAGCTCACCCCCGACCTCCTACGAGCAGTACTTC
TRBV9,-,17,-,TRBJ2-6,CASSPVGGWAGANVLTF,TGTGCCAGCAGCCCCGTAGGGGGTTGGGCTGGGGCCAACGTCCTGACTTTC
TRBV6-5,-,14,-,TRBJ2-7,CASSYSRDGYEQYF,TGTGCCAGCAGTTACTCCCGGGACGGCTACGAGCAGTACTTC
TRBV29-1,TRBD1,12,-,TRBJ1-2,CSWTTGVYGYTF,TGCAGCTGGACGACAGGGGTGTATGGCTACACCTTC